This T cell receptor beta chain is from a study of prognosis after radiotherapy for stage I lung cancer. On the study more broadly: Medical inoperability applied to all of the non-small cell lung cancer patients.

Genomic DNA was subjected to two-round multiplex PCR for amplification of TCR beta CDR3. First-round PCR used primers specific to each TRBV and TRBJ gene. As the PCR entered its second round, universal primers were used. One entry per CDR3 protein, called by TCRdb with MiXCR from the multiplex PCR reads. Of about 18,000 distinct CDR3 sequences listed, around 40% are singletons. This clonotype was seen many times. V lost 6 bases, J lost 2 bases, and 5 bases stayed unmatched. CDR1 is SQVTM and CDR2 is ANQGSEA in the germline V gene. This CDR3 comprises 13 residues. The chain recombines TRBV29-1 with TRBJ1-2, with 8 bases aligning to TRBD1. This TCR came from a donor at least 50 years old with non-small cell lung cancer. Specimen: PBMCs, collected before or after stereotactic body radiation therapy (not recorded which). CDR3 in amino acids: CSVPGQGNYGYTF. For the CDR3, the DNA is TGCAGCGTACCCGGACAGGGAAACTATGGCTACACCTTC.